This T cell receptor gamma chain was retrieved from a study of gamma delta lymphoproliferative disorders and STAT genes. The wider study: Gamma-chain libraries were built from at least 50 ng of genomic DNA with the LymphoTrack Dx TCRG Assay. The EuroClonality-NGS protocol was used to prepare delta libraries. The study's findings and limits: Low-frequency NGS calls may be less specific, so public or private leukemic clones need confirmation. In whole-repertoire clustering, gamma separated patients from controls, unlike delta.

This clone is termed medium-sized (0.01 to 0.1%). Its antigen is unidentified. CDR1 EGSNGY and CDR2 YDSYNSKV come from the germline V gene. V was pared by 5 bases and J by 12 bases, with 7 bases of the junction left unmatched. The CDR3 covers 10 residues. Sequencing used genomic DNA taken from PBMCs of patients and controls. TCRdb re-processed the multiplex PCR reads using CATT. The table records thousands of gamma-chain clones, roughly 8.2% of them present only once. The V and J genes are TRGV2 and TRGJ1 or TRGJ2. No J gene is reported in TCRdb; it was inferred here by comparing the DNA with germline. Sample: blood. The TCR originated in a human donor in good health. DNA of the CDR3: TGTGCCACCTGGGGGGGGTGGAAACTCTTT. This encodes CATWGGWKLF.